A selection of T cell receptor beta chains follows, all from one sample in a study of graft-versus-host responses after intestinal transplantation. TCRdb's copy holds only in-frame clones and misses some; the assay was immunoSEQ multiplex PCR. Of 4,600 or so clones listed, approximately 25% are singletons. The source was alloreactive CD4+ T cells from a mixed lymphocyte reaction culture, collected before intestinal transplant. The receptors were sampled from a human patient who received an intestinal transplant. Both conserved end residues are part of each CDR3. A D gene is named only where the DNA matches it firmly. Size tells how often a clone was seen (once, few, many) or the class of an expanded clone, and some rows leave it out.

TRBV11-2	TRBD1	few	TRBJ1-4	CASSLGGGAREKLFF	TGTGCCAGCAGCTTGGGAGGGGGCGCTCGCGAAAAACTGTTTTTT
TRBV29-1	TRBD2	few	TRBJ2-7	CSVEVSRGGFLYAEQYF	TGCAGCGTTGAAGTCTCCCGGGGGGGCTTCCTATACGCCGAGCAGTACTTC
TRBV7-3	TRBD1	-	TRBJ2-2	CASSLTGGANTGELFF	TGTGCCAGCAGCTTAACAGGGGGCGCGAACACCGGGGAGCTGTTTTTT
TRBV5-6	TRBD2	-	TRBJ2-1	CASSLRAGAYNEQFF	TGTGCCAGCAGCTTGCGGGCGGGAGCCTACAATGAGCAGTTCTTC
TRBV4-1	TRBD2	few	TRBJ2-5	CASSQGLADQETQYF	TGCGCCAGCAGCCAGGGACTAGCGGACCAAGAGACCCAGTACTTC
TRBV5-3	-	few	TRBJ2-3	CASSLVPTRIDTQYF	TGTGCCAGCAGCTTGGTACCGACTAGGATAGATACGCAGTATTTT
TRBV10-3	TRBD2	few	TRBJ2-4	CAISEAGGGYIQYF	TGTGCCATCAGTGAAGCGGGAGGGGGGTACATTCAGTACTTC
TRBV2	TRBD2	medium-sized	TRBJ2-5	CASIGLAQETQYF	TGTGCCAGCATTGGACTAGCGCAAGAGACCCAGTACTTC
TRBV12-5	-	-	TRBJ2-3	CASGLGTGADTQYF	TGTGCTAGTGGTTTGGGGACGGGGGCAGATACGCAGTATTTT
TRBV18	TRBD1	few	TRBJ2-1	CASSPEGTGLSYNEQFF	TGTGCCAGCTCACCAGAAGGGACAGGACTCTCCTACAATGAGCAGTTCTTC
TRBV11-2	TRBD1	-	TRBJ2-7	CASRLGQGAYEQYF	TGTGCCAGCAGACTGGGACAGGGGGCCTACGAGCAGTACTTC
TRBV4-1	TRBD2	-	TRBJ2-2	CASSQGTSAKNTGELFF	TGCGCCAGCAGCCAAGGGACTAGTGCGAAGAACACCGGGGAGCTGTTTTTT
TRBV21-1	-	few	TRBJ1-4	CASSKPGQGDEKLFF	TGTGCCAGCAGCAAACCGGGACAGGGGGATGAAAAACTGTTTTTT
TRBV2	-	-	TRBJ1-3	CASSEDRIGNTIYF	TGTGCCAGCAGTGAAGACCGGATCGGAAACACCATATATTTT
TRBV5-1	-	-	TRBJ1-1	CASSLLGVGGAFF	TGCGCCAGCAGCTTGTTAGGGGTCGGGGGAGCTTTCTTT
TRBV6-5	-	-	TRBJ1-1	CASPGYTEAFF	TGTGCCAGTCCAGGGTACACTGAAGCTTTCTTT
TRBV7-4	-	-	TRBJ2-6	CASSITASSQSRANVLTF	TGTGCCAGCAGCATTACAGCTAGCTCACAAAGTCGGGCCAACGTCCTGACTTTC
TRBV2	TRBD2	-	TRBJ2-1	CASTSLAGSYNEQFF	TGTGCCAGCACCAGTCTAGCGGGCTCCTACAATGAGCAGTTCTTC
TRBV6-5	-	-	TRBJ2-1	CASSYVDGNEQFF	TGTGCCAGCAGTTACGTCGACGGGAATGAGCAGTTCTTC
TRBV6-5	-	-	TRBJ1-2	CASSRQETVYGYTF	TGTGCCAGCAGTCGACAGGAAACTGTCTATGGCTACACCTTC
TRBV4-1	-	-	TRBJ1-2	CASSQEEGRGYGYTF	TGCGCCAGCAGCCAAGAAGAAGGACGGGGCTATGGCTACACCTTC
TRBV27	TRBD1	medium-sized	TRBJ2-5	CASSYTGTAQETQYF	TGTGCCAGCAGTTATACCGGGACAGCCCAAGAGACCCAGTACTTC
TRBV27	-	few	TRBJ2-1	CASSFGQSYNEQFF	TGTGCCAGCAGTTTTGGTCAGTCCTACAATGAGCAGTTCTTC
TRBV6-4	-	-	TRBJ2-3	CASSGAGSTDTQYF	TGTGCCAGCAGTGGGGCGGGAAGCACAGATACGCAGTATTTT
TRBV10-1	-	large	TRBJ1-6	CASSEEGRSSYNSPLHF	TGCGCCAGCAGTGAGGAGGGTAGGAGCTCCTATAATTCACCCCTCCACTTT
TRBV19	TRBD2	-	TRBJ2-2	CASSSLAGVGELFF	TGTGCCAGTAGTTCCCTAGCGGGAGTCGGGGAGCTGTTTTTT
TRBV6-5	-	large	TRBJ1-3	CASSYSRGGLGNTIYF	TGTGCCAGCAGTTACTCCCGAGGGGGGTTGGGAAACACCATATATTTT
TRBV10-1	TRBD2	few	TRBJ2-7	CASSEGLAGVWKEQYF	TGCGCCAGCAGTGAGGGGTTAGCGGGGGTGTGGAAGGAGCAGTACTTC
TRBV10-3	-	-	TRBJ1-4	CAISEFRRGEKLFF	TGTGCCATCAGTGAGTTCAGGCGCGGGGAAAAACTGTTTTTT
TRBV5-1	TRBD1	few	TRBJ2-7	CASSHGQGAYEQYF	TGCGCCAGCAGCCACGGACAGGGGGCCTACGAGCAGTACTTC
TRBV6-1	-	-	TRBJ1-2	CASRPRRGFNYGYTF	TGTGCCAGCAGACCCCGACGAGGATTCAACTATGGCTACACCTTC
TRBV25-1	-	few	TRBJ2-1	CASGYRGSYNEQFF	TGTGCCAGCGGATATAGGGGATCCTACAATGAGCAGTTCTTC
TRBV19	-	-	TRBJ1-3	CASIQGREGNTIYF	TGTGCCAGTATCCAGGGGCGTGAGGGAAACACCATATATTTT
TRBV7-3	TRBD1	medium-sized	TRBJ2-5	CASSLRGQEETQYF	TGTGCCAGCAGCTTAAGGGGACAGGAAGAGACCCAGTACTTC
TRBV11-2	-	-	TRBJ2-2	CASSFGGRGWTGELFF	TGTGCCAGCAGCTTCGGAGGCAGGGGCTGGACCGGGGAGCTGTTTTTT
TRBV11-2	-	-	TRBJ2-3	CASSSQGNLGTDTQYF	TGTGCCAGCAGCTCCCAGGGGAACTTGGGCACAGATACGCAGTATTTT
TRBV23-1	TRBD1	-	TRBJ2-4	CASIYRGENIQYF	TGCGCCAGCATATACAGGGGGGAAAACATTCAGTACTTC
TRBV28	-	medium-sized	TRBJ2-5	CASSLLGETQYF	TGTGCCAGCAGTCTCCTAGGGGAGACCCAGTACTTC
TRBV4-1	-	-	TRBJ1-4	CASSGTRAGTREKLFF	TGCGCCAGCAGCGGGACGCGTGCTGGAACCAGGGAAAAACTGTTTTTT
TRBV9	TRBD2	large	TRBJ2-7	CASSVSTSGKFYEQYF	TGTGCCAGCAGCGTCTCCACTAGCGGAAAGTTCTACGAGCAGTACTTC
TRBV6-4	-	few	TRBJ1-6	CASSYVGSLHF	TGTGCCAGCAGTTACGTGGGGTCCCTCCACTTT
TRBV2	-	-	TRBJ2-7	CASRNYWHEQYF	TGTGCCAGCAGAAACTACTGGCACGAGCAGTACTTC
TRBV10-3	-	few	TRBJ2-5	CAISTEETQYF	TGTGCCATCAGTACGGAAGAGACCCAGTACTTC
TRBV5-4	TRBD2	few	TRBJ2-2	CASSLAASGGAPGELFF	TGTGCCAGCAGCTTGGCCGCTAGCGGGGGGGCCCCCGGGGAGCTGTTTTTT
TRBV23-1	-	few	TRBJ2-1	CASSLSSYNEQFF	TGCGCCAGCAGTCTAAGCTCCTACAATGAGCAGTTCTTC
TRBV11-3	-	-	TRBJ2-2	CASSLYAPNTGELFF	TGTGCCAGCAGCTTATACGCCCCGAACACCGGGGAGCTGTTTTTT
TRBV6-5	-	medium-sized	TRBJ2-7	CASSYPTGGAGEQYF	TGTGCCAGCAGTTACCCAACTGGGGGGGCGGGCGAGCAGTACTTC
TRBV11-2	TRBD2	-	TRBJ2-3	CASSLTGTSGSYTQYF	TGTGCCAGCAGCTTAACGGGGACTAGCGGGAGTTATACGCAGTATTTT
TRBV7-2	-	once	TRBJ2-7	CASSLQGYEQYF	TGTGCCAGCAGCCTCCAGGGTTACGAGCAGTACTTC
TRBV9	TRBD2	-	TRBJ2-5	CASSVGTSGREGQETQYF	TGTGCCAGCAGCGTAGGAACTAGCGGGAGGGAGGGTCAAGAGACCCAGTACTTC
TRBV2	TRBD1	-	TRBJ2-2	CASSGQGAGELFF	TGTGCCAGCAGTGGACAGGGGGCCGGGGAGCTGTTTTTT
TRBV6-6	-	few	TRBJ2-7	CASSPPGINYEQYF	TGTGCCAGCTCCCCCCCAGGGATTAACTACGAGCAGTACTTC